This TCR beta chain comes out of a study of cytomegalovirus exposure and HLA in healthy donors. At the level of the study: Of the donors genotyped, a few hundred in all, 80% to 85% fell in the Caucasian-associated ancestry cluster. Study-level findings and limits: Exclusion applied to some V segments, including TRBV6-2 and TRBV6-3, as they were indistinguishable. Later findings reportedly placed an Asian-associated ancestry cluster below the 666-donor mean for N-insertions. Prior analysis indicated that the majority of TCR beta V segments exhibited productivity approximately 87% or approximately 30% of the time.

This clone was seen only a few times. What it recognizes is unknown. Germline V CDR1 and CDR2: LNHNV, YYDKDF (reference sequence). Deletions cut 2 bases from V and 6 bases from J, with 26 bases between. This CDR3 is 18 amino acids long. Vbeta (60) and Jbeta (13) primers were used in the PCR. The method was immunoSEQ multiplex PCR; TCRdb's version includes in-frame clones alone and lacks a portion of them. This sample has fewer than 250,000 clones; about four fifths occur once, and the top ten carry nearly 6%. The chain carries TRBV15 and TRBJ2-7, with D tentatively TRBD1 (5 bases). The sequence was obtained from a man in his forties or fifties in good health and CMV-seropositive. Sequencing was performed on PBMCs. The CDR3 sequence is CATSRRSDTAGRLREQYF. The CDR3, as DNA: TGTGCCACCAGCAGACGCTCAGACACCGCAGGGCGGCTTCGCGAGCAGTACTTC. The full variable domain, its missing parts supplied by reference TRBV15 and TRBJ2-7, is DAMVIQNPRYQVTQFGKPVTLSCSQTLNHNVMYWYQQKSSQAPKLLFHYYDKDFNNEADTPDNFQSRRPNTSFCFLDIRSPGLGDTAMYLCATSRRSDTAGRLREQYFGPGTRLTVT.